Each of the 16 T cell receptor beta chains below was sequenced from the same sample in a study of memory CD8 T cells in hepatitis C reinfection (dated by TCRdb to between 2016 and 2019). The sample's time point label, in plain terms: peak reinfection, 3 to 8 weeks after reinfection detection. The sorted cells were sequenced directly ex vivo, without any in vitro expansion ahead of TCR sequencing. The library was generated by the immunoSEQ multiplex PCR assay. Entries here come from immuneACCESS through TCRdb and include only in-frame sequences with V and J called. Some clones fail to appear in such tables; in the studies checked, an unresolved V gene covers under half of the shortfall, and the cause of the remainder is unknown. This sample has 35,000 to 50,000 clones in its table, and more than 75% of those were observed once. The ten largest clones add up to around 1.2% of the sample. The material sequenced was naive CD8+ T cells sorted from blood. The sample's cell subset or site, from its label and the paper: total naive CD8+CD45RO- T cells. These receptors were collected from a man in his late teens or twenties with hepatitis C virus infection.

V and J are TRBV6-5 and TRBJ2-7; D gene uncertain. CDR3 length equals 14 residues. Germline assignment: CDR1 MNHEY and CDR2 SVGAGI. V dropped 0 bases and J dropped 3 bases, with 9 bases sitting between them. The CDR3 bases are TGTGCCAGCAGTTACTCGAGCGCAGACTACGAGCAGTACTTC. This translates into CASSYSSADYEQYF.

The V and J genes are TRBV9 and TRBJ2-3; D possibly corresponds to TRBD2 (6 bases). This CDR3 is 13 amino acids long. Trimming removed 3 bases at V and 4 bases at J, with 9 bases between. Germline CDR1 reads SGDLS; CDR2 reads YYNGEE. The CDR3 region has the DNA TGTGCCAGCAGCGGTATAGCGGCAGATACGCAGTATTTT. Encoded protein: CASSGIAADTQYF.

The chain recombines TRBV9 with TRBJ2-7, with 9 positions matching TRBD2. The CDR3 extends over 16 amino acids. Germline CDR1 reads SGDLS; CDR2 reads YYNGEE. V gave up 3 bases and J gave up 2 bases; unmatched junction bases: 9. CDR3 protein: CASSGAATSGTYEQYF. In DNA form, the CDR3 reads TGTGCCAGCAGCGGCGCTGCGACTAGCGGTACCTACGAGCAGTACTTC.

The genes are TRBV6-1 and TRBJ2-3; D not certain. The V and J ends lost 6 bases and 4 bases respectively, with 14 bases between them. The length of the CDR3 is 14 residues. Germline CDR1 is MNHNS and CDR2 is SASEGT. CDR3 amino acids: CASSPTPGADTQYF. The CDR3, as DNA: TGTGCCAGCAGCCCAACCCCCGGTGCAGATACGCAGTATTTT.

V gene TRBV7-2 combines with J gene TRBJ2-5, with D possibly TRBD2 on 5 matching bases. In germline, CDR1 is SGHTA, CDR2 FQGNSA. V was shortened by 4 bases and J by 0 bases, with 12 bases between the two germline ends. The CDR3 sequence is 15 residues long. DNA for the CDR3: TGTGCCAGCAGCTCCCGACGACTAAACCAAGAGACCCAGTACTTC. It encodes CASSSRRLNQETQYF.

The rearrangement joins TRBV7-8 to TRBJ2-3, with D possibly matching TRBD2 (6 bases). There are 15 residues in the CDR3. The germline gives CDR1 SGHVS, CDR2 FQNEAQ. Between the trimmed V and J ends, which lost 5 bases and 0 bases, there was a span of 12 bases. CDR3 in amino acids: CASSPPRGSTDTQYF. CDR3 nucleotide sequence: TGTGCCAGCAGCCCGCCGCGGGGTAGCACAGATACGCAGTATTTT.

The chain employs TRBV27 and TRBJ2-3; D is unresolved. Between the trimmed V and J ends, which lost 2 bases and 4 bases, there was a span of 10 bases. Per germline, CDR1 MNHEY and CDR2 SMNVEV (reference sequence). The CDR3 is 14 amino acids. CDR3 DNA: TGTGCCAGCAGTTTAGTGGGCTCCCCAGATACGCAGTATTTT. Translation: CASSLVGSPDTQYF.

This clone was picked up one time. The chain joins TRBV19 to TRBJ1-3; 7 nucleotides line up with TRBD1. Losses at the gene ends were 5 bases for V and 2 bases for J; bases not matched to a gene: 3. Germline V gives CDR1 LNHDA, CDR2 SQIVND (reference sequence). The CDR3 extends over 14 amino acids. CDR3 amino acids: CASSPGGPGNTIYF. In DNA form, the CDR3 reads TGTGCCAGTAGTCCAGGGGGACCTGGAAACACCATATATTTT. Looking up the rest from reference TRBV19 and TRBJ1-3 gives the full variable domain: DGGITQSPKYLFRKEGQNVTLSCEQNLNHDAMYWYRQDPGQGLRLIYYSQIVNDFQKGDIAEGYSVSREKKESFPLTVTSAQKNPTAFYLCASSPGGPGNTIYFGEGSWLTVV.

The rearrangement uses TRBV7-2 and TRBJ1-1; D gene uncertain. V shed 6 bases and J shed 2 bases, with 10 bases lying between them. CDR3 length equals 13 residues. Germline values: CDR1 SGHTA, CDR2 FQGNSA. This chain's CDR3 is CASRSTPNTEAFF. The CDR3, as DNA: TGTGCCAGCAGATCGACACCAAACACTGAAGCTTTCTTT. The complete variable domain, with remaining parts taken from reference TRBV7-2 and TRBJ1-1, reads GAGVSQSPSNKVTEKGKDVELRCDPISGHTALYWYRQSLGQGLEFLIYFQGNSAPDKSGLPSDRFSAERTGGSVSTLTIQRTQQEDSAVYLCASRSTPNTEAFFGQGTRLTVV.

The chain uses TRBV2 and TRBJ1-1; 8 bases agree with TRBD1. Germline trimming cut 3 bases from V and 1 base from J; bases unmatched to any gene: 16. This CDR3 contains 19 residues. CDR1 is SNHLY and CDR2 is FYNNEI in the germline V gene. The CDR3 is CASSDIPGRGRFSNTEAFF. As DNA, the CDR3 is TGTGCCAGCAGTGACATCCCCGGCAGGGGGCGGTTTTCGAACACTGAAGCTTTCTTT.

This clone was observed once. The J gene is TRBJ2-3, the V gene TRBV19; 7 nucleotides align to TRBD2. Germline-derived CDR1 and CDR2 are LNHDA and SQIVND (reference sequence). The CDR3 is 14 residues long. V shed 6 bases and J 5 bases; nucleotides not matched to a gene: 8. CDR3 residues: CASSWGGDGDTQYF. As DNA, the CDR3 is TGTGCCAGTAGCTGGGGAGGGGATGGAGATACGCAGTATTTT.

This clone appeared a single time. The chain has TRBV5-1 and TRBJ1-2; perhaps TRBD1 as D (6 bases). The CDR3 length is 13 residues. The V end lost 4 bases, the J end lost 7 bases, and 14 bases lay between the germline ends. CDR1 and CDR2 from the germline V gene are SGHRS and YFSETQ. CDR3 sequence: CASSDGQSSGYTF. CDR3 coding DNA: TGCGCCAGCAGCGATGGACAGTCCTCTGGCTACACCTTC.

The chain has TRBV27 and TRBJ2-7, with D possibly TRBD2 on 5 matching bases. Per germline, CDR1 MNHEY and CDR2 SMNVEV (reference sequence). CDR3 size: 15 residues. The V gene lost 0 bases and the J gene lost 2 bases, with 11 bases spanning the gap. The CDR3 sequence: CASSLSSRGTYEQYF. The CDR3 DNA is TGTGCCAGCAGTTTATCGTCTAGAGGGACCTACGAGCAGTACTTC.

This chain connects TRBV9 to TRBJ2-7, with 7 bases aligning to TRBD2. The CDR3 length is 14 residues. The junction had 2 bases not matched to a gene; V was cut back by 0 bases and J by 2 bases. Germline CDR1 reads SGDLS; CDR2 reads YYNGEE. CDR3 region: CASSVGGRPYEQYF. The CDR3, as DNA: TGTGCCAGCAGCGTAGGCGGGAGACCCTACGAGCAGTACTTC.

The genes are TRBV5-1 and TRBJ2-7; D is possibly TRBD2 (5 bases). The germline V gene encodes CDR1 SGHRS and CDR2 YFSETQ. Trimming shortened V by 0 bases and J by 0 bases, and 10 bases separated the two germline ends. The CDR3 spans 15 residues. CDR3 nucleotide sequence: TGCGCCAGCAGCTTGGGACGGGGAAGCTCCTACGAGCAGTACTTC. This codes for CASSLGRGSSYEQYF.

There are a few counts of this clone. The V and J genes are TRBV7-9 and TRBJ1-3; no clear D gene. V lost 4 bases and J 9 bases, leaving 19 bases between the germline ends. Germline lookup yields CDR1 SEHNR and CDR2 FQNEAQ (reference sequence). CDR3 length: 15 amino acids. The chain's CDR3 is CASSYEGGKERTIYF. The CDR3 DNA is TGTGCCAGCAGCTACGAAGGAGGGAAGGAGCGCACCATATATTTT.